The T cell receptor (beta chain) under discussion was sequenced for a study of blood T cell repertoires in COVID-19. Study-level background: T cells, B-cell-depleted T cells, or PBMCs provided the cDNA or gDNA that served as material.

This clone came up once. Per the original methods: Amplified reference gene primers provided the basis for estimating nucleated cell counts. TCRdb's copy holds only in-frame clones and misses some; the assay was immunoSEQ multiplex PCR. V and J calls and clone size are those listed in that table; D and trimming were worked out from the DNA. The repertoire holds around 330,000 clones, with roughly 90% as singletons. This study enrolled people aged about 18 to 95 from under 25 US geographic areas. Clinical history as reported by participants underpinned cohort assignment. The sequence came from a man in his 60s who had recovered from COVID-19. Sequenced sample: PBMCs or T cells enriched from blood (not recorded which).

The CDR3 nucleotides are TGTGCCACCTCCCCCGGCGGGACTCCGACCGGGGAGCTGTTTTTT. Protein product: CATSPGGTPTGELFF. The rearrangement uses TRBV28 and TRBJ2-2; D possibly corresponds to TRBD2 (6 bases). Trimming took off 10 bases at V and 5 bases at J, with 20 bases between the two ends. Germline CDR1 is MDHEN and CDR2 is SYDVKM. The CDR3 is 15 amino acids.